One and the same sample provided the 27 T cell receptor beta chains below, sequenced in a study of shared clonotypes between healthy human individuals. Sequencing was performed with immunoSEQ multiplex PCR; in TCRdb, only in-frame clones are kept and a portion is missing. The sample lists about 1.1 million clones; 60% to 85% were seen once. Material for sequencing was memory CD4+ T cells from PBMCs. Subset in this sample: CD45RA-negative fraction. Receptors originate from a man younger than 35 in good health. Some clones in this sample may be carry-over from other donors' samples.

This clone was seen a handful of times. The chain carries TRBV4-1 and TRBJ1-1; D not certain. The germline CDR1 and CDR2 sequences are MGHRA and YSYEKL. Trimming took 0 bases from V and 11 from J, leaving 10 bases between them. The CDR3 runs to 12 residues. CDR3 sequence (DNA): TGCGCCAGCAGCCAAGACGGCTTGCGGGCTTTCTTT. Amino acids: CASSQDGLRAFF.

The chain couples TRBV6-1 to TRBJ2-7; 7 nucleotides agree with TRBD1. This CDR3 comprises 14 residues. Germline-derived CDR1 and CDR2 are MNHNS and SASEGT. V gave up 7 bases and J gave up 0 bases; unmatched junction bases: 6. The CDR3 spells CASKGAAYSYEQYF. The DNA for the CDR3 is TGTGCCAGCAAGGGGGCAGCTTACTCCTACGAGCAGTACTTC.

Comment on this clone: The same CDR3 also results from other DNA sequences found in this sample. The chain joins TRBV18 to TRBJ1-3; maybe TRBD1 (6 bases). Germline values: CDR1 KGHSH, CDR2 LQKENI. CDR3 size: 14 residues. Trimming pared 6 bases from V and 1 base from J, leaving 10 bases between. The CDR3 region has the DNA TGTGCCAGCTCCCAACAGGGTTCTGGAAACACCATATATTTT. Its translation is CASSQQGSGNTIYF.

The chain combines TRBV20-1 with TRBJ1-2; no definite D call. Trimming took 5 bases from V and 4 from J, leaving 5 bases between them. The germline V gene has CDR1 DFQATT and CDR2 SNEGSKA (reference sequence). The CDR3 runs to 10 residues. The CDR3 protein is CSAFRYGYTF. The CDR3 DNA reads TGCAGTGCTTTTCGCTATGGCTACACCTTC.

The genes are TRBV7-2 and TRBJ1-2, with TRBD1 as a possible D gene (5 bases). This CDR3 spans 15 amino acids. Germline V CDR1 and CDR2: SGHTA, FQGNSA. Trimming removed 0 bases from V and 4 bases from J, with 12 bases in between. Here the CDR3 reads CASSLARDFGYGYTF. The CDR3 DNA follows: TGTGCCAGCAGCTTAGCGCGGGACTTCGGCTATGGCTACACCTTC.

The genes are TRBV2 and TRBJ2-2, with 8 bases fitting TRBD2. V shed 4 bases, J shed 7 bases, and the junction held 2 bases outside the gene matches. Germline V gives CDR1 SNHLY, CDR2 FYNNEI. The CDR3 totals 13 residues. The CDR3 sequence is CASSVTSDGELFF. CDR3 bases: TGTGCCAGCAGTGTGACTAGCGACGGGGAGCTGTTTTTT.

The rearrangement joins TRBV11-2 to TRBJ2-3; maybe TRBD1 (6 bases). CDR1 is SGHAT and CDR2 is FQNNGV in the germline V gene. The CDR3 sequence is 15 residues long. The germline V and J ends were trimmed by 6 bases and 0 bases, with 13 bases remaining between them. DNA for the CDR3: TGTGCCAGCAGACTTCACAGGGCTAGCACAGATACGCAGTATTTT. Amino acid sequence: CASRLHRASTDTQYF.

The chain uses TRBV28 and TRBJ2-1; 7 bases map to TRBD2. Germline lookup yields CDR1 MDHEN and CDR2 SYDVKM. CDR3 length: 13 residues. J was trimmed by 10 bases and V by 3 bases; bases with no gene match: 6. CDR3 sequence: CASSLGAGREQFF. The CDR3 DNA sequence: TGTGCCAGCAGTTTGGGAGCGGGACGGGAGCAGTTCTTC.

CDR3 protein: CARSQVTAGYTEAFF. The CDR3 DNA sequence: TGTGCCAGAAGCCAGGTTACAGCAGGGTACACTGAAGCTTTCTTT. The chain has TRBV5-3 and TRBJ1-1, with D possibly being TRBD1 (5 bases). TRBV5-3 is an open reading frame, and its role is uncertain. The CDR3 spans 15 residues. V was trimmed by 4 bases and J by 3 bases, leaving 16 bases between them.

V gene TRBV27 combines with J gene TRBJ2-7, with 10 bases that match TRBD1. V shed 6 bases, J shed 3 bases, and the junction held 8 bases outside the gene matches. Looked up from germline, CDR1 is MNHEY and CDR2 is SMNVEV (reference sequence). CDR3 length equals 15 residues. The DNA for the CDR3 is TGTGCCAGCAGGGGCCTGGGACAGGGGAACTACGAGCAGTACTTC. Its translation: CASRGLGQGNYEQYF.

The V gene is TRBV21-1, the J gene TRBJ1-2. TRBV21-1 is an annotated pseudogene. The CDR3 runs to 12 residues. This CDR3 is CASSEDVDGYTF. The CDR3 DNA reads TGTGCCAGCAGCGAGGACGTAGATGGCTACACCTTC.

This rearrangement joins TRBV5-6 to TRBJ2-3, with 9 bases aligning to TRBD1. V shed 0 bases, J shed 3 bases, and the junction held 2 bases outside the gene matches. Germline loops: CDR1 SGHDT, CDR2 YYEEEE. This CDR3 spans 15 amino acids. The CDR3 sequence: CASSLDRGLTDTQYF. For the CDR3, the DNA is TGTGCCAGCAGCTTGGACAGGGGGCTGACAGATACGCAGTATTTT.

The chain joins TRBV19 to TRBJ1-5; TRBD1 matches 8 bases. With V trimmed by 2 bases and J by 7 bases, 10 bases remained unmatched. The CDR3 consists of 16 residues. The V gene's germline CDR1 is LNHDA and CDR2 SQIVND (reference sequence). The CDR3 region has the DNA TGTGCCAGTAGTATACAGGGGGCTTCGATAGGGCAGCCCCAGCATTTT. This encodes CASSIQGASIGQPQHF. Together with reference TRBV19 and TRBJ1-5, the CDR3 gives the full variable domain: DGGITQSPKYLFRKEGQNVTLSCEQNLNHDAMYWYRQDPGQGLRLIYYSQIVNDFQKGDIAEGYSVSREKKESFPLTVTSAQKNPTAFYLCASSIQGASIGQPQHFGDGTRLSIL.

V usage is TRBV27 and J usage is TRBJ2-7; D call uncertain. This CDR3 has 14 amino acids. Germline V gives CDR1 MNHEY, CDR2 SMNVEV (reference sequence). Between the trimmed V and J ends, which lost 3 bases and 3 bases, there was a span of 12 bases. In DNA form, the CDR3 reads TGTGCCAGCAGTTTCGCGGCAGGTGGCTACGAGCAGTACTTC. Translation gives CASSFAAGGYEQYF.

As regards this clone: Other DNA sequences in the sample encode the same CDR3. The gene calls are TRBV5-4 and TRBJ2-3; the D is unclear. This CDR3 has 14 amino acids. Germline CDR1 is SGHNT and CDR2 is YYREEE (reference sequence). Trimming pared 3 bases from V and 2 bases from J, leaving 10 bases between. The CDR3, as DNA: TGTGCCAGCAGCTCCTCCGGTTCCACAGATACGCAGTATTTT. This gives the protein CASSSSGSTDTQYF. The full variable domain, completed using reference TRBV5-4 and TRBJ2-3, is ETGVTQSPTHLIKTRGQQVTLRCSSQSGHNTVSWYQQALGQGPQFIFQYYREEENGRGNFPPRFSGLQFPNYSSELNVNALELDDSALYLCASSSSGSTDTQYFGPGTRLTVL.

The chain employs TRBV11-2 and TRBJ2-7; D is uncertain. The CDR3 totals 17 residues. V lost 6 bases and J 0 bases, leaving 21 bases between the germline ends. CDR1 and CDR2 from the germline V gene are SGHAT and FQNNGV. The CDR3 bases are TGTGCCAGCAGAGAGAGTTTTCTGGACGGTAGCTCCTACGAGCAGTACTTC. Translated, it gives CASRESFLDGSSYEQYF.

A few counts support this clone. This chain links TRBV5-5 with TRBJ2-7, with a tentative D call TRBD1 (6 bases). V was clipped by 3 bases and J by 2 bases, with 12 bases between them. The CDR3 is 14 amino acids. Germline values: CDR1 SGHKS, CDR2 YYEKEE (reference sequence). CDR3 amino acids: CASSSPGQAYEQYF. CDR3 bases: TGTGCCAGCAGCTCACCGGGACAAGCCTACGAGCAGTACTTC.

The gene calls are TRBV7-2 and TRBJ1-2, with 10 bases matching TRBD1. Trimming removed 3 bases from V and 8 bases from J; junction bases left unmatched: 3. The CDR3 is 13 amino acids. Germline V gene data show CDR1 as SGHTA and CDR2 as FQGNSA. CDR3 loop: CASSFGQGGGYTF. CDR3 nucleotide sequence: TGTGCCAGCAGCTTCGGACAGGGGGGAGGCTACACCTTC.

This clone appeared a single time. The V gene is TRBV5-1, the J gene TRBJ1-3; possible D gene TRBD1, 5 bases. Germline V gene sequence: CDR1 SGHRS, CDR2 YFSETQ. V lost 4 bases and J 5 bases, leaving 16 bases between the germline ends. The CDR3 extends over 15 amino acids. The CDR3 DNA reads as TGCGCCAGCAGCCGGCTGGGGGACGGACGAAACACCATATATTTT. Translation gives CASSRLGDGRNTIYF.

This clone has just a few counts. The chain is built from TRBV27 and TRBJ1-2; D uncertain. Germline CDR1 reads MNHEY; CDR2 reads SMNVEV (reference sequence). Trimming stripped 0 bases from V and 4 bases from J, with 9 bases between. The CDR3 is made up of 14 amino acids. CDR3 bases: TGTGCCAGCAGTTTATCTTACCGGGGCTATGGCTACACCTTC. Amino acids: CASSLSYRGYGYTF.

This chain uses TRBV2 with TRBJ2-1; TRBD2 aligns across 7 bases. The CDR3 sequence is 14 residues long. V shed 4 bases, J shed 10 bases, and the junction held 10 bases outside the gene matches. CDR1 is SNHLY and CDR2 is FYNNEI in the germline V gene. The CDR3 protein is CASSAGSGPSEQFF. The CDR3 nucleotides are TGTGCCAGCAGTGCGGGTAGCGGGCCATCCGAGCAGTTCTTC.

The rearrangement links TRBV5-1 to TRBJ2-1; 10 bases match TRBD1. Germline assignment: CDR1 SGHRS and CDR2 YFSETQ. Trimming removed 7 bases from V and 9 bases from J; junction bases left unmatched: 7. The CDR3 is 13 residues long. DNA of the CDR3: TGCGCCAGCGGCGGACAGGGGGTTTTTGAGCAGTTCTTC. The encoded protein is CASGGQGVFEQFF.

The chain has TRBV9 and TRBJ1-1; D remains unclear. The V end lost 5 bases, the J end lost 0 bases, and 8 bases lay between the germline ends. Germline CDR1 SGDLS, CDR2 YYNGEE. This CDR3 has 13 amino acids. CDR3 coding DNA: TGTGCCAGCAGACCGGACCTGAACACTGAAGCTTTCTTT. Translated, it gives CASRPDLNTEAFF. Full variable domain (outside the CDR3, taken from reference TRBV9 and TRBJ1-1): DSGVTQTPKHLITATGQRVTLRCSPRSGDLSVYWYQQSLDQGLQFLIQYYNGEERAKGNILERFSAQQFPDLHSELNLSSLELGDSALYFCASRPDLNTEAFFGQGTRLTVV.

The CDR3 DNA reads as TGTGCCAGCAGTTACTCGGAGGGCGGGGGTGAAAAACTGTTTTTT. Protein: CASSYSEGGGEKLFF. V gene TRBV6-6 combines with J gene TRBJ1-4, with a possible D match to TRBD1 (5 bases). Looked up from germline, CDR1 is MNHNY and CDR2 is SVGAGI (reference sequence). V dropped 0 bases and J dropped 7 bases, with 12 bases sitting between them. The CDR3 loop spans 15 amino acids.

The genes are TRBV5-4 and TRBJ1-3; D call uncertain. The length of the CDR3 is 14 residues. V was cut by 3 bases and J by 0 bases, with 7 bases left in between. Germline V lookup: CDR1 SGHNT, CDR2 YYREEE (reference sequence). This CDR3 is CASSSPLSGNTIYF. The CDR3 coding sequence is TGTGCCAGCAGCTCCCCCCTCTCTGGAAACACCATATATTTT.

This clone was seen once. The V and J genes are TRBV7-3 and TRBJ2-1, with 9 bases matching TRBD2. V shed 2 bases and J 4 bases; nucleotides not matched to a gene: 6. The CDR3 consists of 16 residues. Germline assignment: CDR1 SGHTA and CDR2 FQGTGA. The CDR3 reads CASSLSASGVYNEQFF. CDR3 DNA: TGTGCCAGCAGCTTATCGGCTAGCGGGGTATACAATGAGCAGTTCTTC.

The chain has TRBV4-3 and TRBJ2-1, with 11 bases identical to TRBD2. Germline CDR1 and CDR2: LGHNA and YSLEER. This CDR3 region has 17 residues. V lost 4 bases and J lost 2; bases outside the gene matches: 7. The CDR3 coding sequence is TGCGCCAGCAGCCTAGGGGGACTAGCGGTTCCCTACAATGAGCAGTTCTTC. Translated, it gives CASSLGGLAVPYNEQFF.